This T cell receptor (beta chain) was documented in a study of control samples from healthy donors and cancer patients. V dropped 7 bases and J dropped 3 bases, with 13 bases sitting between them. Germline V lookup: CDR1 LNHDA, CDR2 SQIVND (reference sequence). The CDR3 is 14 residues long. Assay: immunoSEQ multiplex PCR; the TCRdb copy retains only in-frame clones and omits some. The sample carries some 110,000 clones, about 88% recorded once. The chain combines TRBV19 with TRBJ1-5; D is uncertain. The sequencing input was blood. The sequence was obtained from a woman between 65 and 79 years old in good health. CDR3 sequence (DNA): TGTGCCAGTAACCGTGTGGGAGTCAATCAGCCCCAGCATTTT. Its translation is CASNRVGVNQPQHF.